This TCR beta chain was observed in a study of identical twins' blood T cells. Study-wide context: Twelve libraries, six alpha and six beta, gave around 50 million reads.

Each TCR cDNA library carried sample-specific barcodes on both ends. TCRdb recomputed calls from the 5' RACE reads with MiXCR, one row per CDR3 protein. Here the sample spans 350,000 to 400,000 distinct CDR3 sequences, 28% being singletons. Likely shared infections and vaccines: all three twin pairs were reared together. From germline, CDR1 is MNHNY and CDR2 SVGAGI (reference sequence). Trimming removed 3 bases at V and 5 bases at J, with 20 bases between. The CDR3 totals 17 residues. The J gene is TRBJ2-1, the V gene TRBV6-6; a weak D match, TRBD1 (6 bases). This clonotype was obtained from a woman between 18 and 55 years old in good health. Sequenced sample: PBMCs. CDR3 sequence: CASSYGPGTRGHNEQFF. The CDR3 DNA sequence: TGTGCCAGCAGTTATGGCCCCGGGACCAGGGGCCACAATGAGCAGTTCTTC.